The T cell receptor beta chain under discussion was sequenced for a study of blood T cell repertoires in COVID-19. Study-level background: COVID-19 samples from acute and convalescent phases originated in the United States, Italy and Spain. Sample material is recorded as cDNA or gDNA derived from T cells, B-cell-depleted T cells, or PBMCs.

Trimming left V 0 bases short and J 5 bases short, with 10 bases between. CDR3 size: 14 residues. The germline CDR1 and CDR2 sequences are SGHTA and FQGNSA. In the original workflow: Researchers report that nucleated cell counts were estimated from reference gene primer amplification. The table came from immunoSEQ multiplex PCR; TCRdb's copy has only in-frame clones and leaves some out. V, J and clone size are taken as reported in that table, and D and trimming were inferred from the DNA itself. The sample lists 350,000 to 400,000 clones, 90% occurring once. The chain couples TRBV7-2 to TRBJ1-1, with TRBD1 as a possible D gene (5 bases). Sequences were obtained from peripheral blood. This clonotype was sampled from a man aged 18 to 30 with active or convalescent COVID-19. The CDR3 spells CASSLALGGTEAFF. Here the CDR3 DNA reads TGTGCCAGCAGCTTAGCGCTGGGGGGGACTGAAGCTTTCTTT.